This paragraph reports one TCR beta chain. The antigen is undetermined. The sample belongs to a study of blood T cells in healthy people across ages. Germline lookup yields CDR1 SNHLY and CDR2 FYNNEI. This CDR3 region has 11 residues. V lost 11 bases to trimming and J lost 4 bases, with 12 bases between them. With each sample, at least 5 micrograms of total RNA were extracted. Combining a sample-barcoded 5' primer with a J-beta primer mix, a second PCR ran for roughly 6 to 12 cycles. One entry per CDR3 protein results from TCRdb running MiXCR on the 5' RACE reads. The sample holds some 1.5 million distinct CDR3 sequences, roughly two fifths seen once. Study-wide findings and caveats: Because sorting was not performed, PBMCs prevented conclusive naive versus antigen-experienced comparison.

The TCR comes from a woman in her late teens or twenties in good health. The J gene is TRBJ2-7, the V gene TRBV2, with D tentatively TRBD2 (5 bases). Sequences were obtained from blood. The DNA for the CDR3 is TGTGCCGAGGGAGTTGGATACGAGCAGTACTTC. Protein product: CAEGVGYEQYF.